This T cell receptor (beta chain) comes out of a study of vaccination and CD4 T cells after COVID-19. As for the study in general: Participants got two doses of BNT162b2 or mRNA-1273 vaccine.

This CDR3 has 17 amino acids. The junction had 15 bases not matched to a gene; V was cut back by 6 bases and J by 2 bases. Per germline, CDR1 MNHNS and CDR2 SASEGT. In this sample, this clonotype turned up a few times. Its specificity is not known. Treatment given: approximately 9-day PBMC culture with coronavirus spike peptide pools or control peptides (ViraFEST assay). Once obtained from cultured CD4+ T cells, the DNA was sequenced using the Oncomine TCR Beta short-read assay. TCRdb used MiXCR to reprocess the PCR reads, holding one entry per CDR3 protein. The data hold around 12,000 distinct CDR3 sequences, with roughly 30% observed a single time.

The rearrangement uses TRBV6-1 and TRBJ2-5; 7 bases line up with TRBD1. The sequence was collected from a human donor who received a COVID-19 vaccine. The specimen was CD4+ T cells from blood, cultured in vitro, collected before SARS-CoV-2 vaccination. The CDR3 reads CASRRSKGTALQETQYF. The CDR3 DNA is TGTGCCAGCAGGCGTTCAAAAGGGACAGCCCTGCAAGAGACCCAGTACTTC.